This T cell receptor (beta chain) was observed in a study of blood T cells in healthy people across ages. General study findings and limits: It was held that diversity estimates obtained from one million T cells represented underestimates.

Trimming took 6 bases from V and 8 from J, leaving 15 bases between them. Germline V gene sequence: CDR1 MGHRA, CDR2 YSYEKL. The CDR3 contains 13 residues. It was with a sample-barcoded 5' primer and a J-beta primer mix that a second PCR of roughly 7 to 12 cycles was run. Each CDR3 protein is one row after TCRdb ran MiXCR on the 5' RACE reads. The sample lists hundreds of thousands of distinct CDR3 sequences, roughly half seen once, with 13% in the top ten. On this clonotype: Its antigen is not known.

Sequencing was done on a sample of blood. The V gene is TRBV4-1, the J gene TRBJ2-3; TRBD1 might be the D (6 bases). This clonotype was obtained from a woman older than 75 in good health. The DNA of the CDR3 is TGCGCCAGCAGTGGACCAGGGGCTAGTACGCAGTATTTT. Translated: CASSGPGASTQYF.